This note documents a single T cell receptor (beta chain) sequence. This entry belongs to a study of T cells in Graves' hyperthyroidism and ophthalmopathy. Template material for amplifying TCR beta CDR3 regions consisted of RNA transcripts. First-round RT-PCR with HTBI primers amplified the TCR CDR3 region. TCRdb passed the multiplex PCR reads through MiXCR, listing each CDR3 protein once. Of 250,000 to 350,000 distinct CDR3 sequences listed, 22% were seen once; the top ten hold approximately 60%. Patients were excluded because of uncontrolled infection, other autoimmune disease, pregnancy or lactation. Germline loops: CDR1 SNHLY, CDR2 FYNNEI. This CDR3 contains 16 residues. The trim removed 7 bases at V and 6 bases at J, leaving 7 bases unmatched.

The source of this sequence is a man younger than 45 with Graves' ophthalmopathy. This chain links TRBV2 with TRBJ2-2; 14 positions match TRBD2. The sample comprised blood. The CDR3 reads CASTGLAGGISGELFF. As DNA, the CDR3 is TGTGCCAGCACTGGACTAGCGGGAGGTATTTCCGGGGAGCTGTTTTTT.